This TCR beta chain was captured by sequencing in a study of cytotoxic CD8 clonotypes in ibrutinib-treated CLL. Study outcomes and limitations: Sustained-remission and progressing patients were not sampled at matched times. Clonality (at baseline) was higher than in age-matched healthy donors and tracked circulating CD8+ T-cell counts.

About 2.2 micrograms of genomic DNA (from cryopreserved PBMCs) were used for TCR beta libraries. In the case of this clone: What it binds is unknown.

This CDR3 region has 10 residues. CDR1 MNHNS and CDR2 SASEGT come from the germline V gene. V lost 7 bases and J lost 7, with 6 bases in between. Clones were read by immunoSEQ multiplex PCR, and TCRdb kept only the in-frame ones, dropping some. The sample yields some 150,000 clones, about 72% seen once. The chain couples TRBV6-1 to TRBJ2-3; D call uncertain. The clonotype comes from a human donor with chronic lymphocytic leukemia. The starting material was PBMCs, obtained after 12 months of ibrutinib treatment. The CDR3 coding sequence is TGTGCCAGCAATTGGCATACGCAGTATTTT. Its translation: CASNWHTQYF.